This TCR beta chain was observed in a study of blood T cell repertoires in COVID-19. Across the whole study: The United States, Italy and Spain supplied acute and convalescent COVID-19 samples. Sample material is recorded as cDNA or gDNA derived from T cells, B-cell-depleted T cells, or PBMCs.

As originally analysed: Reference gene primer amplification yielded estimated nucleated cell counts. Repertoires were generated with immunoSEQ multiplex PCR, while TCRdb's copy carries only in-frame clones and drops some. That table is the source of V, J and clone size, and D and trimming were worked out from the DNA. Seen here are 200,000 to 300,000 clones, around 90% observed once, and the top ten hold about 0.79%. While infection was still active, Seattle patients were enrolled and then followed longitudinally. The V gene's germline CDR1 is SGHAT and CDR2 FQNNGV. This CDR3 is 15 amino acids long. V lost 1 base and J lost 5, with 14 bases in between.

This TCR came from a man aged 25-45 years with COVID-19, enrolled during active disease. This rearrangement joins TRBV11-2 to TRBJ2-5; possibly TRBD1 for D (5 bases). Material: peripheral blood. CDR3 bases: TGTGCCAGCAGCTTAGCAGGGCCCCCAGCGGAGACCCAGTACTTC. It is translated as CASSLAGPPAETQYF.